Listed below are T cell receptor beta chains from one sample, sequenced in a study of blood T cell repertoires in COVID-19. Assay: immunoSEQ multiplex PCR; the TCRdb copy retains only in-frame clones and omits some. Counted here are just over 150,000 clones, 80% occurring once; the ten biggest clones make up roughly 0.58%. Specimen: peripheral blood. These receptors came from a man in his sixties with acute or convalescent COVID-19. Both conserved end residues are part of each CDR3. The D gene is left open where the match is weak. Clone size is not always given. Where it is, it says once, few, many or a class for expanded clones.

J,V,D,size,CDR3,DNA
TRBJ2-3,TRBV7-2,-,-,CASSLSSVADTQYF,TGTGCCAGCAGCTTATCTAGCGTGGCAGATACGCAGTATTTT
TRBJ2-5,TRBV18,-,-,CASSLRFQETQYF,TGTGCCAGCTCACTCAGGTTCCAAGAGACCCAGTACTTC
TRBJ1-1,TRBV4-2,TRBD1,-,CASSITGGNTEAFF,TGTGCCAGCAGCATTACAGGGGGCAACACTGAAGCTTTCTTT
TRBJ2-6,TRBV15,-,-,CATSRDRQAGANVLTF,TGTGCCACCAGCAGAGATCGACAGGCTGGGGCCAACGTCCTGACTTTC
TRBJ2-1,TRBV14,-,-,CASSPGREQFF,TGTGCCAGCAGCCCAGGGCGGGAGCAGTTCTTC
TRBJ1-6,TRBV7-2,TRBD1,once,CASSRDSRSPLHF,TGTGCCAGCAGCCGGGACAGTCGGTCACCCCTCCACTTT
TRBJ1-1,TRBV6-5,-,-,CASSYSRPGITEAFF,TGTGCCAGCAGTTACTCGAGGCCGGGGATCACTGAAGCTTTCTTT
TRBJ2-1,TRBV9,TRBD1,-,CASSVRRQGGNEQFF,TGTGCCAGCAGCGTACGCCGACAGGGTGGCAATGAGCAGTTCTTC
TRBJ2-2,TRBV6-5,-,few,CASSYSPTGNTGELFF,TGTGCCAGCAGTTACTCCCCGACAGGGAACACCGGGGAGCTGTTTTTT
TRBJ1-2,TRBV18,-,few,CASSPGDIYGYTF,TGTGCCAGCTCACCCGGAGATATCTATGGCTACACCTTC
TRBJ1-2,TRBV5-4,-,-,CASRTGGINYGYTF,TGTGCCAGCAGGACGGGAGGGATAAACTATGGCTACACCTTC
TRBJ2-6,TRBV19,-,-,CASRSGSSGANVLTF,TGTGCCAGTAGGTCGGGGTCCTCCGGGGCCAACGTCCTGACTTTC
TRBJ1-4,TRBV5-5,TRBD1,-,CASSPGTVTEKLFF,TGTGCCAGCAGCCCCGGGACAGTGACTGAAAAACTGTTTTTT
TRBJ1-3,TRBV9,-,-,CASSPGDNSRNTIYF,TGTGCCAGCAGCCCAGGGGACAATTCGAGGAACACCATATATTTT
TRBJ2-5,TRBV28,TRBD2,-,CASARGGALETQYF,TGTGCCAGCGCCCGGGGGGGAGCATTGGAGACCCAGTACTTC
TRBJ2-3,TRBV2,TRBD2,-,CASKSSGSGADTQYF,TGTGCCAGCAAATCTAGCGGGAGTGGGGCAGATACGCAGTATTTT
TRBJ2-2,TRBV3-1/TRBV3-2,-,-,CASSQGRKPGELFF,TGTGCCAGCAGCCAAGGGAGGAAACCCGGGGAGCTGTTTTTT
TRBJ2-7,TRBV12-3/TRBV12-4,-,once,CASSPRVLYEQYF,TGTGCCAGCAGTCCCAGGGTTCTCTACGAGCAGTACTTC
TRBJ2-7,TRBV2,TRBD1,few,CASRPGQGRPYEQYF,TGTGCCAGCAGACCGGGACAGGGGAGGCCCTACGAGCAGTACTTC
TRBJ2-3,TRBV18,TRBD1,-,CASSSRPGQGLGDTQYF,TGTGCCAGCTCATCTAGACCGGGACAGGGTTTGGGAGATACGCAGTATTTT
TRBJ1-2,TRBV3-1/TRBV3-2,-,-,CASSQEGKGKDTF,TGTGCCAGCAGCCAAGAAGGGAAGGGGAAAGACACCTTC
TRBJ2-7,TRBV6-5,TRBD1,-,CASTKSGTGPYEQYF,TGTGCCAGCACTAAATCCGGGACAGGACCCTACGAGCAGTACTTC
TRBJ2-1,TRBV10-3,TRBD1,-,CAIRGQGRDEQFF,TGTGCCATCAGGGGACAGGGGAGGGATGAGCAGTTCTTC
TRBJ1-1,TRBV9,-,-,CASSNGQNTEAFF,TGTGCCAGCAGCAATGGACAGAACACTGAAGCTTTCTTT
TRBJ2-1,TRBV4-1,-,-,CASSQLPSFAYNEQFF,TGCGCCAGCAGCCAACTGCCTAGCTTTGCTTACAATGAGCAGTTCTTC
TRBJ1-2,TRBV7-2,-,-,CASSLPRAGGDGYTF,TGTGCCAGCAGCCTACCCCGGGCCGGGGGGGATGGCTACACCTTC
TRBJ1-5,TRBV2,TRBD1,-,CASGQDYNQPQHF,TGTGCCAGCGGACAGGACTACAATCAGCCCCAGCATTTT
TRBJ2-5,TRBV6-5,TRBD2,-,CASSYSPPGGAETQYF,TGTGCCAGCAGTTACTCACCTCCCGGGGGGGCAGAGACCCAGTACTTC
TRBJ1-1,TRBV9,-,-,CASSVGHKNTEAFF,TGTGCCAGCAGCGTAGGACATAAGAACACTGAAGCTTTCTTT
TRBJ2-1,TRBV23-1,-,once,CASSQGTSGSYNEQFF,TGCGCCAGCAGTCAAGGAACAAGCGGTTCCTACAATGAGCAGTTCTTC
TRBJ2-5,TRBV3-1/TRBV3-2,TRBD2,-,CASSLRLAGQETQYF,TGTGCCAGCAGCCTTCGACTAGCGGGCCAAGAGACCCAGTACTTC
TRBJ1-5,TRBV10-2,TRBD1,few,CASSDIGQGANQPQHF,TGCGCCAGCAGTGATATCGGACAGGGTGCTAATCAGCCCCAGCATTTT
TRBJ1-5,TRBV19,TRBD1,-,CASSINFQGVQPQHF,TGTGCCAGTAGTATAAATTTTCAGGGGGTCCAGCCCCAGCATTTT
TRBJ1-6,TRBV27,TRBD1,-,CASSSTGQGVLNSPLHF,TGTGCCAGCAGTTCCACGGGACAGGGGGTATTGAATTCACCCCTCCACTTT
TRBJ2-2,TRBV3-1/TRBV3-2,TRBD1,-,CASSPRNRGTGELFF,TGTGCCAGCAGCCCCCGGAACAGGGGAACCGGGGAGCTGTTTTTT
TRBJ2-3,TRBV12-5,-,-,CASGLGQVNTDTQYF,TGTGCTAGTGGGCTGGGGCAAGTTAACACAGATACGCAGTATTTT
TRBJ1-1,TRBV27,TRBD1,-,CASSKIQGALNTEAFF,TGTGCCAGCAGTAAAATTCAGGGGGCACTAAACACTGAAGCTTTCTTT
TRBJ2-3,TRBV7-9,TRBD2,-,CASSPATSGTDTQYF,TGTGCCAGCAGCCCAGCGACTAGCGGCACAGATACGCAGTATTTT
TRBJ1-3,TRBV5-6,TRBD1,-,CASSSYRGRGNTIYF,TGTGCCAGCAGCTCCTACAGGGGTAGGGGAAACACCATATATTTT
TRBJ1-4,TRBV28,-,-,CASSSNTPRRGKLFF,TGTGCCAGCAGTTCAAACACCCCGAGGAGGGGAAAACTGTTTTTT
TRBJ1-2,TRBV7-2,-,-,CASSLAPDSSYGYTF,TGTGCCAGCAGCTTAGCGCCCGACAGCTCATATGGCTACACCTTC
TRBJ1-1,TRBV9,TRBD1,-,CASSMGQSATEAFF,TGTGCCAGCAGCATGGGACAGTCCGCCACTGAAGCTTTCTTT
TRBJ2-3,TRBV24-1,TRBD1,-,CATSDSGTGGKQYF,TGTGCCACCAGTGACTCCGGGACAGGGGGAAAGCAGTATTTT
TRBJ2-6,TRBV15,-,-,CATSSHSNVLTF,TGTGCCACCAGCAGTCACAGTAACGTCCTGACTTTC
TRBJ1-5,TRBV12-3/TRBV12-4,-,few,CASSLGESQPQHF,TGTGCCAGCAGTTTAGGGGAGTCGCAGCCCCAGCATTTT
TRBJ2-7,TRBV24-1,-,-,CATSDGTYEQYF,TGTGCCACCAGTGACGGTACCTACGAGCAGTACTTC
TRBJ1-5,TRBV19,-,-,CASGTSRNGPQHF,TGTGCCAGCGGGACTTCCCGTAATGGGCCCCAGCATTTT
TRBJ2-1,TRBV7-2,-,few,CASSVTELEQFF,TGTGCCAGCAGCGTGACAGAACTTGAGCAGTTCTTC
TRBJ2-3,TRBV20-1,TRBD2,-,CSASKTSADTQYF,TGCAGTGCTAGTAAGACTAGCGCCGATACGCAGTATTTT
TRBJ1-5,TRBV7-2,TRBD1,once,CASSSPGTGGKPQHF,TGTGCCAGCAGCTCGCCCGGGACAGGGGGGAAACCCCAGCATTTT